These 27 T cell receptor beta chains share one sample of origin, sequenced in a study of CD8+CD57+ T cells in acquired aplastic anemia. Genomic DNA templated the TCR beta VDJ and CDR3 profiling. MiXCR, run by TCRdb on the reads, gives a single entry per CDR3 protein. The table has 150,000 to 200,000 distinct CDR3 sequences, approximately 43% seen once. The specimen sequenced was sorted CD4+, CD8+, or CD8+CD57+ T cells (not recorded which) from PBMCs. The receptors were sampled from a human donor in good health.

In this sample, this clonotype turned up many times. The rearrangement joins TRBV5-6 to TRBJ2-7; D possibly corresponds to TRBD2 (6 bases). The V and J ends lost 4 bases and 5 bases respectively, with 31 bases between them. Germline values: CDR1 SGHDT, CDR2 YYEEEE. The CDR3 is 19 amino acids. In DNA, the CDR3 is TGTGCCAGCAGCCCGGGAGTTAGGGACTCCCTTAACCCTATGGACGAGCAGTACTTC. It specifies CASSPGVRDSLNPMDEQYF.

The J gene is TRBJ2-7, the V gene TRBV10-3, with 12 bases identical to TRBD1. V dropped 4 bases and J dropped 5; count of bases not matched to a gene: 9. The V gene's germline CDR1 is ENHRY and CDR2 SYGVKD. This CDR3 is 16 amino acids long. This CDR3 is CAISGASGTGGNEQYF. Written as DNA, the CDR3 is TGTGCCATCAGTGGAGCCTCCGGGACAGGGGGCAACGAGCAGTACTTC.

The table lists this clonotype with many counts. The chain uses TRBV10-3 and TRBJ1-2, with D perhaps TRBD1 (5 bases). V lost 10 bases, J lost 7 bases, and 22 bases lay in between. The V gene's germline CDR1 is ENHRY and CDR2 SYGVKD. The CDR3 is 14 amino acids. CDR3 in amino acids: CATVGAEGGSGYTF. The DNA for the CDR3 is TGTGCCACCGTTGGGGCCGAGGGAGGATCTGGCTACACCTTC.

This rearrangement joins TRBV20-1 to TRBJ1-1, with D perhaps TRBD1 (5 bases). Germline values: CDR1 DFQATT, CDR2 SNEGSKA (reference sequence). V gave up 3 bases and J gave up 8 bases, with 7 bases separating them. There are 10 residues in the CDR3. The CDR3 reads CSARGQEAFF. For the CDR3, the DNA is TGCAGTGCTAGGGGGCAGGAAGCTTTCTTT.

Concerning this clonotype: The conserved final phenylalanine or tryptophan is absent from the CDR3, which likely points to a read error. This chain joins TRBV4-3 and TRBJ1-1; D is undetermined. The CDR3 contains 14 residues. Trimming cost V 0 bases and J 3 bases, with 8 bases left between them. Germline CDR1 is LGHNA and CDR2 is YSLEER. CDR3 sequence (DNA): TGCGCCAGCAGCCAAGACAGGAGGGACACTGAAGCTTTCCTT. It encodes CASSQDRRDTEAFL.

This clonotype has ten or more counts. The rearrangement uses TRBV5-1 and TRBJ1-5; 8 positions agree with TRBD1. The germline V gene encodes CDR1 SGHRS and CDR2 YFSETQ. V shed 0 bases, J shed 3 bases, and the junction held 5 bases outside the gene matches. This CDR3 spans 16 amino acids. The CDR3 sequence: CASSLGDRTTNQPQHF. Here the CDR3 DNA reads TGCGCCAGCAGCTTGGGGGACAGGACAACCAATCAGCCCCAGCATTTT.

This clonotype was seen a few times. V and J are TRBV2 and TRBJ1-5, with D tentatively TRBD1 (6 bases). Germline-derived CDR1 and CDR2 are SNHLY and FYNNEI. V lost 4 bases to trimming and J lost 7 bases, with 17 bases between them. CDR3 length equals 15 residues. CDR3 loop: CASSAEQGPAQPQHF. CDR3 sequence (DNA): TGTGCCAGCAGTGCCGAACAGGGTCCGGCCCAGCCCCAGCATTTT.

The chain has TRBV19 and TRBJ2-7; TRBD2 might be the D (6 bases). The length of the CDR3 is 13 residues. With 4 bases removed from V and 4 bases from J, the gap between germline ends came to 11 bases. Germline V CDR1 and CDR2: LNHDA, SQIVND (reference sequence). CDR3 nucleotides: TGTGCCAGTAGTAGCGTTGGGGGGTACGAGCAGTACTTC. It codes for CASSSVGGYEQYF.

V is TRBV19 and J is TRBJ1-5, with D possibly being TRBD1 (5 bases). The CDR3 consists of 14 residues. With 8 bases removed from V and 1 base from J, the gap between germline ends came to 12 bases. Germline values: CDR1 LNHDA, CDR2 SQIVND (reference sequence). The CDR3, as DNA: TGTGCCAGTGGGGGGGGTGCGAGCAATCAGCCCCAGCATTTT. Translation gives CASGGGASNQPQHF.

Written as DNA, the CDR3 is TGTGCCAGTAGCTCACAGGGGGCTACAGATACGCAGTATTTT. Protein sequence: CASSSQGATDTQYF. The genes are TRBV19 and TRBJ2-3; TRBD1 matches 9 bases. Germline V gene lookup returns CDR1 LNHDA and CDR2 SQIVND (reference sequence). The CDR3 contains 14 residues. After removal of 6 bases from V and 3 bases from J, the junction contained 4 bases not matched to a gene.

This clonotype was counted at least ten times. The genes are TRBV20-1 and TRBJ2-5, with D maybe TRBD1 (5 bases). Per germline, CDR1 DFQATT and CDR2 SNEGSKA (reference sequence). CDR3 length equals 13 residues. Between the trimmed V and J ends, which lost 3 bases and 5 bases, there was a span of 13 bases. CDR3 bases: TGCAGTGCTAGCCCCAGGGTGAGGGAGACCCAGTACTTC. It specifies CSASPRVRETQYF.

This clonotype has at least ten counts. V is TRBV11-2 and J is TRBJ1-5, with a tentative D call TRBD1 (5 bases). This CDR3 has 17 amino acids. Germline V CDR1 and CDR2: SGHAT, FQNNGV. V dropped 2 bases and J dropped 12 bases, with 26 bases sitting between them. CDR3 amino acids: CASSLWSGTDKQVRQHF. The CDR3, as DNA: TGTGCCAGCAGCTTATGGTCCGGGACTGATAAGCAAGTGCGCCAGCATTTT.

This clonotype occurred many times. The V gene is TRBV7-2, the J gene TRBJ2-1; D gene unclear. Germline V lookup: CDR1 SGHTA, CDR2 FQGNSA. This CDR3 contains 13 residues. The V end lost 5 bases, the J end lost 9 bases, and 14 bases lay between the germline ends. The DNA for the CDR3 is TGTGCCAGCAGCCCGCCTCGGTACCCTGAGCAGTTCTTC. Translation gives CASSPPRYPEQFF. The full variable domain, in which reference TRBV7-2 and TRBJ2-1 provide the parts outside the CDR3, is GAGVSQSPSNKVTEKGKDVELRCDPISGHTALYWYRQSLGQGLEFLIYFQGNSAPDKSGLPSDRFSAERTGGSVSTLTIQRTQQEDSAVYLCASSPPRYPEQFFGPGTRLTVL.

This clonotype was observed at least ten times. The V call is TRBV6-4, the J call TRBJ2-1; 12 bases agree with TRBD2. The CDR3 spans 15 residues. V gave up 4 bases and J gave up 6 bases; unmatched junction bases: 4. The germline gives CDR1 MRHNA, CDR2 SNTAGT. CDR3 sequence reads: CASSVLAGGGNEQFF. For the CDR3, the DNA is TGTGCCAGCAGTGTCCTAGCGGGAGGGGGCAATGAGCAGTTCTTC.

Note on this clonotype: A much larger clone is a single base away; this may be a read error. This chain connects TRBV10-3 to TRBJ2-7; D remains ambiguous. The V gene's germline CDR1 is ENHRY and CDR2 SYGVKD. The germline V and J ends were trimmed by 6 bases and 4 bases, with 13 bases remaining between them. The CDR3 consists of 13 residues. The DNA of the CDR3 is TGTGCCATCAGCGGTCAAGAAGAATACGAGCAGTACTTC. Residues: CAISGQEEYEQYF.

In its sample, this clonotype was seen many times. CDR3 in DNA: TGTGCCAGCAGCTATGGGACAGGGGATGAAAAACTGTTTTTT. This codes for CASSYGTGDEKLFF. The rearrangement joins TRBV13 to TRBJ1-4; 10 nucleotides line up with TRBD1. Per the germline V gene, CDR1 is PRHDT and CDR2 is FYEKMQ (reference sequence). CDR3 length: 14 amino acids. With V trimmed by 4 bases and J by 6 bases, 2 bases remained unmatched.

This clonotype was detected only once. The rearrangement links TRBV20-1 to TRBJ2-7, with no clear D. The CDR3 has 12 amino acids. Germline assignment: CDR1 DFQATT and CDR2 SNEGSKA (reference sequence). V was shortened by 3 bases and J by 2 bases, with 8 bases between the two germline ends. DNA for the CDR3: TGCAGTGCTAGTCGCCGGACCTACGAGCAGTACTTC. This codes for CSASRRTYEQYF.

This clonotype was seen only a few times. The chain joins TRBV5-4 to TRBJ2-1; 7 positions match TRBD1. The CDR3 is 15 amino acids. J lost 4 bases, V lost 2 bases, and 6 bases had no gene match. CDR1 and CDR2 from the germline V gene are SGHNT and YYREEE (reference sequence). CDR3 bases: TGTGCCAGCAGCTTTATGGACAGGATATACAATGAGCAGTTCTTC. This gives the protein CASSFMDRIYNEQFF.

This chain uses TRBV2 with TRBJ2-7; 8 nucleotides agree with TRBD1. After removal of 7 bases from V and 3 bases from J, the junction contained 5 bases not matched to a gene. Germline V CDR1 and CDR2: SNHLY, FYNNEI. CDR3 length equals 13 residues. CDR3 residues: CASTWDRSYEQYF. CDR3 nucleotide sequence: TGTGCCAGCACATGGGACAGGAGCTACGAGCAGTACTTC.

In this sample, this clonotype turned up a few times. The rearrangement joins TRBV19 to TRBJ2-7, with D perhaps matching TRBD2 (6 bases). This CDR3 has 15 residues. Deletions cut 3 bases from V and 2 bases from J, with 14 bases between. Germline V gene lookup returns CDR1 LNHDA and CDR2 SQIVND (reference sequence). The CDR3 DNA follows: TGTGCCAGTAGTATTTCGGCCTGGGGGGCCTACGAGCAGTACTTC. Translating it yields CASSISAWGAYEQYF.

This clonotype was observed a handful of times. The rearrangement links TRBV10-3 to TRBJ2-1, with D perhaps given as TRBD1 or TRBD2 (6 bases each). V was cut by 0 bases and J by 1 base, with 10 bases left in between. This CDR3 spans 16 amino acids. Per the germline V gene, CDR1 is ENHRY and CDR2 is SYGVKD. CDR3 residues: CAISESSGASYNEQFF. Here the CDR3 DNA reads TGTGCCATCAGTGAGTCATCGGGGGCATCCTACAATGAGCAGTTCTTC.

This clonotype was found many times. The rearrangement joins TRBV5-1 to TRBJ2-3; TRBD1 is a possible D gene (6 bases). The CDR3 covers 15 residues. Germline V lookup: CDR1 SGHRS, CDR2 YFSETQ. V lost 6 bases, J lost 0 bases, and 14 bases lay in between. CDR3 DNA: TGCGCCAGCACCCTAGGGGGAAGCAGCACAGATACGCAGTATTTT. Its translation is CASTLGGSSTDTQYF.

The chain employs TRBV7-7 and TRBJ2-7; no definite D call. Trimming took off 1 base at V and 2 bases at J, with 6 bases between the two ends. The CDR3 length is 13 residues. The germline V gene has CDR1 SSHAT and CDR2 FNYEAQ (reference sequence). CDR3 nucleotides: TGTGCCAGCAGCTTAGACGAGACCTACGAGCAGTACTTC. It is translated as CASSLDETYEQYF.

The chain uses TRBV24-1 and TRBJ1-5; no clear D. V was trimmed by 7 bases and J by 1 base, leaving 13 bases between them. The CDR3 has 15 amino acids. Germline V CDR1 and CDR2: KGHDR, SFDVKD. In DNA form, the CDR3 reads TGTGCCACCAGCGCGGGAGGTCGGAGCAATCAGCCCCAGCATTTT. Translating gives CATSAGGRSNQPQHF.

In DNA form, the CDR3 reads TGTGCCAGCAGCCCCATATTTGTGTCAGGGAGTGAAGCTTTCTTT. It codes for CASSPIFVSGSEAFF. The chain is built from TRBV5-8 and TRBJ1-1; tentative D call: TRBD1 (5 bases). This CDR3 region has 15 residues. V lost 4 bases, J lost 7 bases, and 20 bases lay in between. Germline loops: CDR1 SGHTS, CDR2 YDEGEE.

The V call is TRBV29-1, the J call TRBJ2-7; D perhaps matches TRBD1 (5 bases). Trimming cost V 8 bases and J 4 bases, with 27 bases left between them. This CDR3 has 16 amino acids. The V gene's germline CDR1 is SQVTM and CDR2 ANQGSEA. The DNA for the CDR3 is TGCAGCTCTTCGGACACAGGACGCCCGAATGTATACGAGCAGTACTTC. Residues: CSSSDTGRPNVYEQYF.

This clonotype was observed at least ten times. The chain has TRBV19 and TRBJ1-6; D uncertain. Germline values: CDR1 LNHDA, CDR2 SQIVND (reference sequence). The length of the CDR3 is 14 residues. V was trimmed by 3 bases and J by 6 bases, leaving 9 bases between them. The chain's CDR3 is CASSMGRPNSPLHF. The CDR3 DNA is TGTGCCAGTAGTATGGGCAGACCTAATTCACCCCTCCACTTT.